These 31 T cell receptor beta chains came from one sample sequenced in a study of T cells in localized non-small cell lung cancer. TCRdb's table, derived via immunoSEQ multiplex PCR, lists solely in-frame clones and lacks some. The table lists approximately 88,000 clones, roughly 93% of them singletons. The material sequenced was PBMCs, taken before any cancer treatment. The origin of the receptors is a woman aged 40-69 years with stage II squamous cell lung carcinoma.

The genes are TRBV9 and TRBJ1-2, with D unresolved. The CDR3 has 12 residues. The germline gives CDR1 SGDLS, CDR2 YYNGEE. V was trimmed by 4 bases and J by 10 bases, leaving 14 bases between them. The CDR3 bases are TGTGCCAGCAGCTACGGTACTGATGACTACACCTTC. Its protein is CASSYGTDDYTF.

The CDR3 reads CSVADRGGYTF. In nucleotides, the CDR3 is TGCAGCGTAGCCGATCGGGGGGGCTACACCTTC. The chain has TRBV29-1 and TRBJ1-2, with TRBD1 as a possible D gene (5 bases). The germline CDR1 and CDR2 sequences are SQVTM and ANQGSEA. CDR3 length: 11 residues. The V end was cut by 6 bases, the J end by 8 bases, with 13 bases between.

In DNA, the CDR3 is TGTGCCAGCTCACCACCGTCACGGAGAAACTATGGCTACACCTTC. Residues: CASSPPSRRNYGYTF. This chain links TRBV18 with TRBJ1-2, with no clear D. The CDR3 extends over 15 amino acids. V was clipped by 0 bases and J by 2 bases, with 10 bases between them. Germline V gene lookup returns CDR1 KGHSH and CDR2 LQKENI. The full variable domain, completed using reference TRBV18 and TRBJ1-2, is NAGVMQNPRHLVRRRGQEARLRCSPMKGHSHVYWYRQLPEEGLKFMVYLQKENIIDESGMPKERFSAEFPKEGPSILRIQQVVRGDSAAYFCASSPPSRRNYGYTFGSGTRLTVV.

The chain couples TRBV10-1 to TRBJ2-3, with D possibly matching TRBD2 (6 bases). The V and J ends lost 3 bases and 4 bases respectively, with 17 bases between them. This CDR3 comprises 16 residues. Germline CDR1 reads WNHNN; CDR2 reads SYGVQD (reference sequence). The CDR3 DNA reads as TGCGCCAGCAGTGATGGATTGGGGGGTAGTCCAGATACGCAGTATTTT. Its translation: CASSDGLGGSPDTQYF.

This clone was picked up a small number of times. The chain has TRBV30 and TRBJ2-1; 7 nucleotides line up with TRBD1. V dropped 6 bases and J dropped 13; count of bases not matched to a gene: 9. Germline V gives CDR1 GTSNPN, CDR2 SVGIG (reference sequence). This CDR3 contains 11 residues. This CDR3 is CACITGALQFF. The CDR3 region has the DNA TGTGCCTGTATTACAGGGGCCCTCCAGTTCTTC.

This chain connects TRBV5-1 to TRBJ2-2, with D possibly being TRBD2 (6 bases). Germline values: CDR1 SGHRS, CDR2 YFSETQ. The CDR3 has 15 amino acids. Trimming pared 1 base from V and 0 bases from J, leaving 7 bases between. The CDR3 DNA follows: TGCGCCAGCAGCTTGCGGGAGACGAACACCGGGGAGCTGTTTTTT. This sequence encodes CASSLRETNTGELFF.

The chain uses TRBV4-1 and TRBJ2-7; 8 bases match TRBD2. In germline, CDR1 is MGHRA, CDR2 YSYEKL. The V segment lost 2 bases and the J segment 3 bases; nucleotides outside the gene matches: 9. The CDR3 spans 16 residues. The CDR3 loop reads CASSQTRAGVGYEQYF. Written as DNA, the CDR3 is TGCGCCAGCAGCCAAACCCGAGCGGGAGTCGGCTACGAGCAGTACTTC.

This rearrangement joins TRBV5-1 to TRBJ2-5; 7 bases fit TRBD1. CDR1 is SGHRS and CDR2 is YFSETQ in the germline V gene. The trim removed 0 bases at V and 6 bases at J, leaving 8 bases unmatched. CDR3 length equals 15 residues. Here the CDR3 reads CASSLVGGASKTQYF. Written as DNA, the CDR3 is TGCGCCAGCAGCTTGGTAGGGGGCGCTTCTAAGACCCAGTACTTC.

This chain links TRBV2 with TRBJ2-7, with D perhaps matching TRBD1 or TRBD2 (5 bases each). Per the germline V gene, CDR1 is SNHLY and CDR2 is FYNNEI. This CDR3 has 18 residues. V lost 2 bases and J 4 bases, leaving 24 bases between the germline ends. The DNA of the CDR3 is TGTGCCAGCAGTGAACCAACGGATGGCGGTAGGGGCGGGTACGAGCAGTACTTC. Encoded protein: CASSEPTDGGRGGYEQYF. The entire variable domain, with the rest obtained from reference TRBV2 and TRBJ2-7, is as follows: EPEVTQTPSHQVTQMGQEVILRCVPISNHLYFYWYRQILGQKVEFLVSFYNNEISEKSEIFDDQFSVERPDGSNFTLKIRSTKLEDSAMYFCASSEPTDGGRGGYEQYFGPGTRLTVT.

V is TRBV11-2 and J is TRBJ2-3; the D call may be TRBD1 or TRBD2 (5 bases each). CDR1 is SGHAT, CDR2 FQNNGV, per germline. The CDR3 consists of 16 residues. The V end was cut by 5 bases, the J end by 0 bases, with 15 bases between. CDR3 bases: TGTGCCAGCAGCCTAATTCGGGGCGCCAGCACAGATACGCAGTATTTT. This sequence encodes CASSLIRGASTDTQYF.

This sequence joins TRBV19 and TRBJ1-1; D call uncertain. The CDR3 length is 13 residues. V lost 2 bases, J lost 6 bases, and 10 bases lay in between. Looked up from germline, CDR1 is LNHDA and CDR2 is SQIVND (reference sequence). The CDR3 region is CASSILGSAEAFF. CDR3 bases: TGTGCCAGTAGTATACTGGGGTCGGCTGAAGCTTTCTTT.

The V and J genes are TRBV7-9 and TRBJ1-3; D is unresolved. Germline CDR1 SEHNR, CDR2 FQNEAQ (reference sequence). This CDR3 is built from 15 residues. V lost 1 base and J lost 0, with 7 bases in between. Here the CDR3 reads CASSLGLISGNTIYF. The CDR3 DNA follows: TGTGCCAGCAGCTTAGGGCTTATCTCTGGAAACACCATATATTTT.

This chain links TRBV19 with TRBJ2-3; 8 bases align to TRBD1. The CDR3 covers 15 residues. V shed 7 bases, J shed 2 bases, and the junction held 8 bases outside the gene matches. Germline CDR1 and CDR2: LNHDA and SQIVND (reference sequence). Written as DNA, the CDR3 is TGTGCCAGTACCCCGGACAGGGTGGACACAGATACGCAGTATTTT. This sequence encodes CASTPDRVDTDTQYF.

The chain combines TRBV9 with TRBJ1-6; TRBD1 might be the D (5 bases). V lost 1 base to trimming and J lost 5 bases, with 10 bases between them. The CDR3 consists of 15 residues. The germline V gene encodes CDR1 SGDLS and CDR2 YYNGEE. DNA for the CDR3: TGTGCCAGCAGCGTAATGGGAGGGGATAATTCACCCCTCCACTTT. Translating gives CASSVMGGDNSPLHF.

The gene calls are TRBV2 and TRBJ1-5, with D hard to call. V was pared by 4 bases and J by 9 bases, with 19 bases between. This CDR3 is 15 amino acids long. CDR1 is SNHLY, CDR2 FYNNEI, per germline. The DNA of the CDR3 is TGTGCCAGCAGTGCTGGGCAGCTTATCCAATGGCCCCAGCATTTT. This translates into CASSAGQLIQWPQHF.

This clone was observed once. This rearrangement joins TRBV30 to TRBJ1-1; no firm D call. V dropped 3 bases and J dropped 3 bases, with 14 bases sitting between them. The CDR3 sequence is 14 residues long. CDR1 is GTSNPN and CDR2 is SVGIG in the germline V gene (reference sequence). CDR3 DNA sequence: TGTGCCTGGAGCATCCCCGAGTTGGACACTGAAGCTTTCTTT. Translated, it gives CAWSIPELDTEAFF.

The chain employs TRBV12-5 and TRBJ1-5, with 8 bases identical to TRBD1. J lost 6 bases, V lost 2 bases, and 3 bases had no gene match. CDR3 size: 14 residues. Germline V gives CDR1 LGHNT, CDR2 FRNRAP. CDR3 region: CASGLTGGGQPQHF. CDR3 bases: TGTGCTAGTGGTTTGACAGGGGGAGGTCAGCCCCAGCATTTT. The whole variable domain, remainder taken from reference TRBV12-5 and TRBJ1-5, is DARVTQTPRHKVTEMGQEVTMRCQPILGHNTVFWYRQTMMQGLELLAYFRNRAPLDDSGMPKDRFSAEMPDATLATLKIQPSEPRDSAVYFCASGLTGGGQPQHFGDGTRLSIL.

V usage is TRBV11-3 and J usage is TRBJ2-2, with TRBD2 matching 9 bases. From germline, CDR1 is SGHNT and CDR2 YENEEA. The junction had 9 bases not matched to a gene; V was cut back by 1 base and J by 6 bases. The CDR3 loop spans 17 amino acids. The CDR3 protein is CASSLVQTSGSPGELFF. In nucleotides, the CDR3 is TGTGCCAGCAGCTTAGTCCAAACTAGCGGGTCCCCCGGGGAGCTGTTTTTT.

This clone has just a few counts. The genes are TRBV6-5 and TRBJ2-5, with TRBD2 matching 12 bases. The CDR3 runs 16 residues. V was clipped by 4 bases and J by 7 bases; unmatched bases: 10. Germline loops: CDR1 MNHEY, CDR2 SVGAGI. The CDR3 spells CASSSPTSGGPGTQYF. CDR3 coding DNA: TGTGCCAGCAGTTCCCCGACTAGCGGGGGCCCGGGGACCCAGTACTTC.

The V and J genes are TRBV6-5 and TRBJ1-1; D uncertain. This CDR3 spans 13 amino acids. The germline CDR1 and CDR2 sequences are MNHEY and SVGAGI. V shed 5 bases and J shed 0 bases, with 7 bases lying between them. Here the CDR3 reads CASSRLLNTEAFF. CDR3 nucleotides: TGTGCCAGCAGTCGACTACTGAACACTGAAGCTTTCTTT.

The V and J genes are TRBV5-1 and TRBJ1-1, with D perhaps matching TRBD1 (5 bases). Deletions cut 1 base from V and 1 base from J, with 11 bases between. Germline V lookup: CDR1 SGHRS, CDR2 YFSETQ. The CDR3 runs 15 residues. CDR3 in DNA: TGCGCCAGCAGCTTGTCCGGACACTCGAACACTGAAGCTTTCTTT. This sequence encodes CASSLSGHSNTEAFF. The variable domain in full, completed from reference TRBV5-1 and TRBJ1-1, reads KAGVTQTPRYLIKTRGQQVTLSCSPISGHRSVSWYQQTPGQGLQFLFEYFSETQRNKGNFPGRFSGRQFSNSRSEMNVSTLELGDSALYLCASSLSGHSNTEAFFGQGTRLTVV.

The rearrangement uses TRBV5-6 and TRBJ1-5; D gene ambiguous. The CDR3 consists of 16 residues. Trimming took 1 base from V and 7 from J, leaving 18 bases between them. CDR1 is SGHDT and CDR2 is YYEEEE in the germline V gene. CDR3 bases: TGTGCCAGCAGCTTGTTCGATCGCAGCTTTGAGCAGCCCCAGCATTTT. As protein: CASSLFDRSFEQPQHF.

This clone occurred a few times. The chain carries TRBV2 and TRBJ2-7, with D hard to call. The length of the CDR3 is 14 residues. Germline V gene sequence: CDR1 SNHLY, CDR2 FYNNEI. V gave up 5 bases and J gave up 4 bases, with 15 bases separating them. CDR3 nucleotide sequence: TGTGCCAGCAGTCTTACCATCGGACCTTACGAGCAGTACTTC. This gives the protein CASSLTIGPYEQYF.

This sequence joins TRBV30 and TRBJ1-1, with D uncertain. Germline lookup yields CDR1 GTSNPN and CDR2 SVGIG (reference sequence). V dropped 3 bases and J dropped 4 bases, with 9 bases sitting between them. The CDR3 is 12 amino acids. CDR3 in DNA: TGTGCCTGGAGGGAGCGAGGCACTGAAGCTTTCTTT. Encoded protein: CAWRERGTEAFF.

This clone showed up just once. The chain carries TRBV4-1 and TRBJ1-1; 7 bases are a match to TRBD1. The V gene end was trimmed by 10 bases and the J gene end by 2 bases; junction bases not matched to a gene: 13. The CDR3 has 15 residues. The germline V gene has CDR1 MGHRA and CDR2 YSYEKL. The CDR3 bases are TGCGCCACCAGGGGACGGACAGGCAATAACACTGAAGCTTTCTTT. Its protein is CATRGRTGNNTEAFF.

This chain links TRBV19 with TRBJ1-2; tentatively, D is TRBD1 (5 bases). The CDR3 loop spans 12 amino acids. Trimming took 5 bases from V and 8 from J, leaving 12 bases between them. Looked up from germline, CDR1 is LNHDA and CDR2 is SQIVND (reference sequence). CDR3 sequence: CASSSQRGGYTF. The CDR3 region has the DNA TGTGCCAGTAGTTCCCAGAGGGGAGGCTACACCTTC.

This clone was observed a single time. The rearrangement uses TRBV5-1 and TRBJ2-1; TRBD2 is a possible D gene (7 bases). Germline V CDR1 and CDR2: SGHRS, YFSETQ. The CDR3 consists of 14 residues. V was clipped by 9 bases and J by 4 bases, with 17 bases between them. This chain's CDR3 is CATRGGGVYNEQFF. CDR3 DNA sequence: TGCGCCACCCGTGGCGGGGGCGTGTACAATGAGCAGTTCTTC.

This chain's CDR3 is CSVRVGNEQFF. Here the CDR3 DNA reads TGCAGCGTTAGGGTGGGCAATGAGCAGTTCTTC. The chain is built from TRBV29-1 and TRBJ2-1; D uncertain. The CDR3 consists of 11 residues. Deletions cut 5 bases from V and 6 bases from J, with 8 bases between. Germline V gene sequence: CDR1 SQVTM, CDR2 ANQGSEA.

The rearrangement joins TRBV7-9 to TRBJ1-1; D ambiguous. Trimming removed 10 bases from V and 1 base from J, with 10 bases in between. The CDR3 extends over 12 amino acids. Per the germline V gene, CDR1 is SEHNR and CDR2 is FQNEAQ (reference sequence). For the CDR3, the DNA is TGTGCCATTCGTGAAGGGAACACTGAAGCTTTCTTT. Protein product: CAIREGNTEAFF. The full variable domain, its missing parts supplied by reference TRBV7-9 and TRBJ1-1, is DTGVSQNPRHKITKRGQNVTFRCDPISEHNRLYWYRQTLGQGPEFLTYFQNEAQLEKSRLLSDRFSAERPKGSFSTLEIQRTEQGDSAMYLCAIREGNTEAFFGQGTRLTVV.

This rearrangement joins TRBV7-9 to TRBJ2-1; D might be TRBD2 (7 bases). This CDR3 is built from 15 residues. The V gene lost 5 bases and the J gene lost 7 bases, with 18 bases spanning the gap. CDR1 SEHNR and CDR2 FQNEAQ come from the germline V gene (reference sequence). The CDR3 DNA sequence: TGTGCCAGCAGCCTTCGACTAGGGGGGGAGAATGAGCAGTTCTTC. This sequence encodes CASSLRLGGENEQFF.

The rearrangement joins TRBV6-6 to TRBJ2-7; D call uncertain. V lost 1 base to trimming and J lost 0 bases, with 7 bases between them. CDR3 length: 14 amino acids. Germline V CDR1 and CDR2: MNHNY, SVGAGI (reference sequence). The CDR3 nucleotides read TGTGCCAGCAGTTACTTGCAATACTCCTACGAGCAGTACTTC. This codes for CASSYLQYSYEQYF.